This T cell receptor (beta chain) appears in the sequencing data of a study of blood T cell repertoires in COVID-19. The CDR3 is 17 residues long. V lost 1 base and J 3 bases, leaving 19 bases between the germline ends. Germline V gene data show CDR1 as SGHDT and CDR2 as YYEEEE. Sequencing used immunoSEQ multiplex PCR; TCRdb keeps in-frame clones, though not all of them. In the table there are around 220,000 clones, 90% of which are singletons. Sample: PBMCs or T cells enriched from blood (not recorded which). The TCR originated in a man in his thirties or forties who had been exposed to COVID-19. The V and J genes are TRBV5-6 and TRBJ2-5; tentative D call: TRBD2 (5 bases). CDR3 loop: CASSLFYQRGREETQYF. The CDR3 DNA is TGTGCCAGCAGCTTGTTCTATCAGCGTGGGCGGGAAGAGACCCAGTACTTC.